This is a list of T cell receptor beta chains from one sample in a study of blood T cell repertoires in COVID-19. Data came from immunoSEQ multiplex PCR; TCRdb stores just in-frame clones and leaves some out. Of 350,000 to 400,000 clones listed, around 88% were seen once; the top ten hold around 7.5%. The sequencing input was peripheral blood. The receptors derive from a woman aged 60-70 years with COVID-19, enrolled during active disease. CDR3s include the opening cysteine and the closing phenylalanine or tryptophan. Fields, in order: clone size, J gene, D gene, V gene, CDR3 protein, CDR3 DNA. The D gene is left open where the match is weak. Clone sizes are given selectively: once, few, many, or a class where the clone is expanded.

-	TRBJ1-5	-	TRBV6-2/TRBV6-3	CASSTARDQPQHF	TGTGCCAGCAGCACTGCGAGGGATCAGCCCCAGCATTTT
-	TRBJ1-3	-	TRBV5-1	CASSSGWYSGNTIYF	TGCGCCAGCAGCTCGGGGTGGTACTCTGGAAACACCATATATTTT
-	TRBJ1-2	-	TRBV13	CASRRGWSGTGGYTF	TGTGCCAGCAGGCGGGGTTGGTCGGGGACGGGTGGCTACACCTTC
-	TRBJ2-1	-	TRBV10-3	CAIRGFEGGSYNEQFF	TGTGCCATCAGGGGCTTTGAAGGGGGTTCCTACAATGAGCAGTTCTTC
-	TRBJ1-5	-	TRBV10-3	CATNPRDYSNQPQHF	TGTGCCACCAACCCGAGGGATTATAGCAATCAGCCCCAGCATTTT
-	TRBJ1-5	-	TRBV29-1	CSACFQPPGYSNQPQHF	TGCAGCGCCTGTTTTCAACCGCCGGGGTATAGCAATCAGCCCCAGCATTTT
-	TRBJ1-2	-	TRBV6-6	CASSYESGRANYGYTF	TGTGCCAGCAGTTACGAATCGGGCAGGGCTAACTATGGCTACACCTTC
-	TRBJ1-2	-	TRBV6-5	CASSYGTGFGYGYTF	TGTGCCAGCAGTTACGGTACGGGGTTCGGCTATGGCTACACCTTC
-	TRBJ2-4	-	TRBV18	CASSPTPELAKNIQYF	TGTGCCAGCTCACCGACCCCGGAGCTAGCCAAAAACATTCAGTACTTC
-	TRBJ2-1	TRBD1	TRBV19	CASNPPGGNEQFF	TGTGCCAGTAACCCCCCAGGGGGCAATGAGCAGTTCTTC
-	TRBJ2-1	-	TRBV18	CASSPPVSNEQFF	TGTGCCAGCTCACCACCGGTCAGCAATGAGCAGTTCTTC
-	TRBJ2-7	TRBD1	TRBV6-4	CASSAFKGASYEQYF	TGTGCCAGCAGTGCCTTCAAGGGGGCCTCCTACGAGCAGTACTTC
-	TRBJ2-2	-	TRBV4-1	CASSQIIASSTGELFF	TGCGCCAGCAGCCAAATAATAGCCTCATCGACCGGGGAGCTGTTTTTT
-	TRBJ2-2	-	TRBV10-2	CASSDSGELFF	TGCGCCAGCAGTGACTCCGGGGAGCTGTTTTTT
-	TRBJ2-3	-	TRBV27	CASSGGEGGPLDTQYF	TGTGCCAGCAGTGGTGGAGAGGGGGGGCCATTAGATACGCAGTATTTT
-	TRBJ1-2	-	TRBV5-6	CASSFGPGEGYTF	-
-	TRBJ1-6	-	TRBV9	CASSVGAGSPLHF	TGTGCCAGCAGCGTAGGAGCGGGTTCACCCCTCCACTTT
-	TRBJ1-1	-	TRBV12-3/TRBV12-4	CASSISGTMAFF	TGTGCCAGCAGCATATCCGGGACAATGGCTTTCTTT
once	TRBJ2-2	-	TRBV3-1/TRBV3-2	CASSLNTGELFF	TGTGCCAGCAGCCTAAACACCGGGGAGCTGTTTTTT
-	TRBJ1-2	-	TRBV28	CASSWGGYGYTF	TGTGCCAGCAGTTGGGGGGGGTATGGCTACACCTTC
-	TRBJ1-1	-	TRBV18	CASSPPGVPSTEAFF	TGTGCCAGCTCACCCCCGGGGGTCCCATCAACTGAAGCTTTCTTT
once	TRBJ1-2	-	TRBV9	CASSVGRPDYGYTF	TGTGCCAGCAGCGTAGGGCGGCCGGACTATGGCTACACCTTC
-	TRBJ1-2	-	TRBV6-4	CASRRAANYGYTF	TGTGCCAGCAGGAGAGCCGCTAACTATGGCTACACCTTC
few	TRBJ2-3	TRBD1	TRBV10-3	CAISKGAITDTQYF	TGTGCCATCAGTAAGGGGGCGATCACAGATACGCAGTATTTT
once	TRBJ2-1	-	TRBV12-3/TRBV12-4	CASSPRNRGQFF	TGTGCCAGCAGCCCGAGGAATAGGGGGCAGTTCTTC
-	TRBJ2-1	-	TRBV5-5	CASSPVYNEQFF	TGTGCCAGCAGCCCCGTATACAATGAGCAGTTCTTC